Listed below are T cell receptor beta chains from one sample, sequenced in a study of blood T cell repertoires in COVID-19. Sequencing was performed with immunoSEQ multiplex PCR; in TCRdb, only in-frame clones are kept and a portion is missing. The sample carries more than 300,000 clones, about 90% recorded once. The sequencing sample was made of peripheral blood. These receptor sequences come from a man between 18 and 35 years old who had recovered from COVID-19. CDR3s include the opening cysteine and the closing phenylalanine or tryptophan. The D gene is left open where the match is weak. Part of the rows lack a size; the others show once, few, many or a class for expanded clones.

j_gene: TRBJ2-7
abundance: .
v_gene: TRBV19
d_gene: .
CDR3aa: CASSMGTEQYF
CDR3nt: TGTGCCAGTAGTATGGGGACTGAGCAGTACTTC

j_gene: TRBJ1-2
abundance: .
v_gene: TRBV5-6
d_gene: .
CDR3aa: CASSLGQSLGYTF
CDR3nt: TGTGCCAGCAGCTTGGGACAATCCCTAGGCTACACCTTC

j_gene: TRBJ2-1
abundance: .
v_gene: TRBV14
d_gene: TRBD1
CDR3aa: CASSQAQGVYYNEQFF
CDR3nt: TGTGCCAGCAGCCAAGCACAGGGGGTTTACTACAATGAGCAGTTCTTC

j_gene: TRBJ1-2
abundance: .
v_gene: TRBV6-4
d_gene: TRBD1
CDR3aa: CASRPEGTAANYGYTF
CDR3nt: TGTGCCAGCAGACCCGAAGGGACAGCCGCTAACTATGGCTACACCTTC

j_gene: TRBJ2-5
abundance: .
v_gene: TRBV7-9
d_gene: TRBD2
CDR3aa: CASSSGLAGGPRGKETQYF
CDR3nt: TGTGCCAGCAGCTCAGGACTAGCGGGGGGCCCGAGGGGTAAGGAGACCCAGTACTTC

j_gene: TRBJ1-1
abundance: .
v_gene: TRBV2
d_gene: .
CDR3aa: CASIARTGYTEAFF
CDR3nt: TGTGCCAGCATCGCGAGGACGGGGTACACTGAAGCTTTCTTT

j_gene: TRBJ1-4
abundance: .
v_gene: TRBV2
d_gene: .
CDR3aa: CASRVPGATNEKLFF
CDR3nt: TGTGCCAGCAGAGTTCCGGGGGCAACTAATGAAAAACTGTTTTTT

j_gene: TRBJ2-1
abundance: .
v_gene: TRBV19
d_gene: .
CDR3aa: CASSIQGYSYNEQFF
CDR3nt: TGTGCCAGTAGTATTCAGGGCTACTCCTACAATGAGCAGTTCTTC

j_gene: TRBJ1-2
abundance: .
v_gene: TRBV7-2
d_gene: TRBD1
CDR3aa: CASSFSDRGPYGYTF
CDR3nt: TGTGCCAGCAGCTTTAGTGACAGGGGGCCCTATGGCTACACCTTC

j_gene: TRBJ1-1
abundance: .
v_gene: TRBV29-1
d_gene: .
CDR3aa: CSVELGMNTEAFF
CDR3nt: TGCAGCGTTGAACTAGGCATGAACACTGAAGCTTTCTTT

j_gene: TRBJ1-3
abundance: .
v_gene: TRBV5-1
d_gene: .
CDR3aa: CASSFGSGEGNTIYF
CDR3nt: TGCGCCAGCAGCTTCGGATCGGGGGAAGGAAACACCATATATTTT

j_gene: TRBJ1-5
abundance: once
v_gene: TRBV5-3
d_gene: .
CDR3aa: CARSRIQGSNQPQHF
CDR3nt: TGTGCCAGAAGCAGAATACAGGGCTCGAATCAGCCCCAGCATTTT

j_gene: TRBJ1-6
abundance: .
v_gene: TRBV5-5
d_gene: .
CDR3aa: CASSLAVTDYNSPLHF
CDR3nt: TGTGCCAGCAGCTTGGCTGTGACAGACTATAATTCACCCCTCCACTTT

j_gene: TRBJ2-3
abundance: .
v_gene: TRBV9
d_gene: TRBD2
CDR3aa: CASSSGGSGGGTDTQYF
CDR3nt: TGTGCCAGCAGCTCAGGGGGTAGCGGGGGAGGCACAGATACGCAGTATTTT

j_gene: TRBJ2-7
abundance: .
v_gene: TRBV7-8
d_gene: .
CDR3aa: CASSLVRGFSYEQYF
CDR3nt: TGTGCCAGCAGCCTCGTACGGGGTTTCTCCTACGAGCAGTACTTC

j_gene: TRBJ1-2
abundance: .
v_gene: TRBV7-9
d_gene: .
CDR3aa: CASSHGQGYGYTF
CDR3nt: TGTGCCAGCAGCCACGGACAAGGCTATGGCTACACCTTC

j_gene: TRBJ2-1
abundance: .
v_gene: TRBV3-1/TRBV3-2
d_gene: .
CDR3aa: CASSQERLFYNEQFF
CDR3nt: TGTGCCAGCAGCCAAGAAAGACTATTCTACAATGAGCAGTTCTTC

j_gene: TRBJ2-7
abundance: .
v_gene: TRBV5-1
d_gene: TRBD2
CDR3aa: CASSLSSGRAYEQYF
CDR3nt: TGCGCCAGCAGCCTTTCTAGCGGGAGGGCCTACGAGCAGTACTTC

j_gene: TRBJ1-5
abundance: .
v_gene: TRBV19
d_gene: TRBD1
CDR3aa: CASSIGTGVTHSNQPQHF
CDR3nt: TGTGCCAGTAGTATAGGGACAGGGGTTACCCATAGCAATCAGCCCCAGCATTTT

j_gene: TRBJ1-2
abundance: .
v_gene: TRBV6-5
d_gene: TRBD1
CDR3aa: CASNRQGAGGYTF
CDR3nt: TGTGCCAGCAATCGACAGGGGGCAGGGGGCTACACCTTC

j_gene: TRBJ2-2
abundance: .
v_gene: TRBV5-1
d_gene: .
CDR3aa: CASSLQGYTGELFF
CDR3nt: TGCGCCAGCAGCTTGCAGGGGTACACCGGGGAGCTGTTTTTT

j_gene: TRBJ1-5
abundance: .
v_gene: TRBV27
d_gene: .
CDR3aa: CASSLSSSNQPQHF
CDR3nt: TGTGCCAGCAGTTTATCGAGTAGCAATCAGCCCCAGCATTTT

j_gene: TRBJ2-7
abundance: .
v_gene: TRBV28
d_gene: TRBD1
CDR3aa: CASSFQTGNPYEQYF
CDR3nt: TGTGCCAGCAGTTTCCAGACAGGGAACCCCTACGAGCAGTACTTC

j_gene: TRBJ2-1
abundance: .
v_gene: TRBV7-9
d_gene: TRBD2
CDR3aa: CASSPAGLLAGLNEQFF
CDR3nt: TGTGCCAGCAGCCCGGCCGGTTTACTAGCGGGATTGAATGAGCAGTTCTTC

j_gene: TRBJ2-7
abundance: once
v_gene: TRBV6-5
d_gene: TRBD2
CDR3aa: CASSYSAGGDLYEQYF
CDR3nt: TGTGCCAGCAGTTACTCGGCGGGGGGCGATCTCTACGAGCAGTACTTC

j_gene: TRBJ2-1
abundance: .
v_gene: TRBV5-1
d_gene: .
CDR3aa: CASSLGGDSYNEQFF
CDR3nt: TGCGCCAGCAGCTTGGGCGGGGACTCCTACAATGAGCAGTTCTTC

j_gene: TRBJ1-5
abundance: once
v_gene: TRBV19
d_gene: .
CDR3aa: CASSIQSEIRDIRKNQPQHF
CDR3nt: TGTGCCAGTAGTATACAGAGCGAGATCCGGGACATAAGGAAAAATCAGCCCCAGCATTTT

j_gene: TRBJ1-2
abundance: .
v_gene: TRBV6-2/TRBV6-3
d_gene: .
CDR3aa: CASSYVDRTGYGYTF
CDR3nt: TGTGCCAGCAGTTACGTTGACAGGACGGGGTATGGCTACACCTTC

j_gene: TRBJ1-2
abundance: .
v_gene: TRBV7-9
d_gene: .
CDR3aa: CASSLGRDTLFHGYTF
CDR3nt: TGTGCCAGCAGCTTGGGGAGGGACACTCTATTCCATGGCTACACCTTC

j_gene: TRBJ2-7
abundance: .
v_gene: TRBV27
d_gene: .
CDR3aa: CASSPDAGAHAYEQYF
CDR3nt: TGTGCCAGCAGTCCTGACGCAGGGGCCCATGCCTACGAGCAGTACTTC

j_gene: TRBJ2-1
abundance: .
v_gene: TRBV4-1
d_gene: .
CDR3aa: CASSQGREQFF
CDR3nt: TGCGCCAGCAGCCAAGGGAGGGAGCAGTTCTTC

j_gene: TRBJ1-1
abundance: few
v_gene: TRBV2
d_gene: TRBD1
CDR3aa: CASSEVGGQMNTEAFF
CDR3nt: TGTGCCAGCAGTGAAGTCGGGGGACAGATGAACACTGAAGCTTTCTTT

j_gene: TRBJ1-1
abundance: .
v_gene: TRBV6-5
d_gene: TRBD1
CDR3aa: CASTGTGGTEAFF
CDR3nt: TGTGCCAGCACCGGGACAGGGGGGACTGAAGCTTTCTTT

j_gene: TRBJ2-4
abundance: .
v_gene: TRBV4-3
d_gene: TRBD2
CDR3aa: CASSPRSRGDIQYF
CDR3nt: TGCGCCAGCAGCCCTCGTTCCCGGGGGGACATTCAGTACTTC

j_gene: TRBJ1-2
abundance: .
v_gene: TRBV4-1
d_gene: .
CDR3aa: CASSQDSGQNYGYTF
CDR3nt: TGCGCCAGCAGCCAAGACTCAGGGCAGAACTATGGCTACACCTTC

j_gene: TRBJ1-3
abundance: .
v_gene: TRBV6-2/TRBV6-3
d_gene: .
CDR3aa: CASSYSFYGDSGNTIYF
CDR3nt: TGTGCCAGCAGTTACTCTTTCTACGGGGACTCTGGAAACACCATATATTTT

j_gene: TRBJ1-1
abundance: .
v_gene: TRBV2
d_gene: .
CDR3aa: CASTRSSRSNTEAFF
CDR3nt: TGTGCCAGCACACGATCGAGTCGCTCGAACACTGAAGCTTTCTTT

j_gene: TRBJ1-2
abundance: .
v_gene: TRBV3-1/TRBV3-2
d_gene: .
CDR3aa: CASSQDRGVWGGYTF
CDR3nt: TGTGCCAGCAGCCAAGATCGGGGGGTTTGGGGCGGCTACACCTTC

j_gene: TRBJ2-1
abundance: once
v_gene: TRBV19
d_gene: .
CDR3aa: CASSIDSPREQFF
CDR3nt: TGTGCCAGTAGTATAGATAGCCCTCGGGAGCAGTTCTTC

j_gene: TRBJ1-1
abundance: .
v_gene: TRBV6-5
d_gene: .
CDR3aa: CARRQGNTEAFF
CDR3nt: TGTGCCAGGAGACAAGGAAACACTGAAGCTTTCTTT

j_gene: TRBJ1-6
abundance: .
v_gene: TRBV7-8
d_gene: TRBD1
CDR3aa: CASSLVDRGSSYNSPLHF
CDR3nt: TGTGCCAGCAGCTTAGTGGACAGGGGGAGCTCCTATAATTCACCCCTCCACTTT

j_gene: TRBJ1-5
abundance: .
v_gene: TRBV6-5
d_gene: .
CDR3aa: CASRQQPYQPQHF
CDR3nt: TGTGCCAGCAGGCAACAGCCCTATCAGCCCCAGCATTTT

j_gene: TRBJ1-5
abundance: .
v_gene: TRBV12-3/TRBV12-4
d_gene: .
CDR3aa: CASGYRVNQPQHF
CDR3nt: TGTGCCAGCGGGTACAGGGTCAATCAGCCCCAGCATTTT

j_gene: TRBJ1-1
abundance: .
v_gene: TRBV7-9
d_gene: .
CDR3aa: CASCSGGNTEAFF
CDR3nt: TGTGCCTCCTGCTCGGGGGGGAACACTGAAGCTTTCTTT

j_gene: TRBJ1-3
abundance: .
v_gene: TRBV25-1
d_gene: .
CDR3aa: CASSEYERGSGNTIYF
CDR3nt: TGTGCCAGCAGTGAATATGAGCGGGGCTCTGGAAACACCATATATTTT

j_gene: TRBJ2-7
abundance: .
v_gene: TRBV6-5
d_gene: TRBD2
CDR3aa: CASRSWTSGRDEQYF
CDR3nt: TGTGCCAGCAGGTCCTGGACTAGCGGGAGGGATGAGCAGTACTTC

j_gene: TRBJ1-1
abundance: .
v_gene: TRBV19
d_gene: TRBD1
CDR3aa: CASSIQGAVNTEAFF
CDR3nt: TGTGCCAGTAGTATACAGGGGGCGGTGAACACTGAAGCTTTCTTT

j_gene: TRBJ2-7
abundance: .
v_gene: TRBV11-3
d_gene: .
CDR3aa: CASSPVLQGRYSYEQYF
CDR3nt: TGTGCCAGCAGCCCCGTTCTCCAGGGGCGTTACTCCTACGAGCAGTACTTC

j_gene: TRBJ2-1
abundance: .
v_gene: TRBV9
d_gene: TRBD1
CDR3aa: CASSDGDRGLNEQFF
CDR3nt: TGTGCCAGCAGCGACGGGGACAGGGGGCTCAATGAGCAGTTCTTC

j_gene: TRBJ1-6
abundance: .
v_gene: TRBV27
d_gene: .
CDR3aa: CASRATDLTNSPLHF
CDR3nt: TGTGCCAGCAGGGCGACAGACCTAACTAATTCACCCCTCCACTTT

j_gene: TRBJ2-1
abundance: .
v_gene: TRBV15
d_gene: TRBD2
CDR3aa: CATSGPIAGGPREQFF
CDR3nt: TGTGCCACCAGCGGACCTATAGCGGGAGGCCCGCGGGAGCAGTTCTTC

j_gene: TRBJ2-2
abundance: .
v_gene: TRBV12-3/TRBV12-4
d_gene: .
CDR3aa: CAATRGNTGELFF
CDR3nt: TGTGCCGCGACCCGGGGGAACACCGGGGAGCTGTTTTTT

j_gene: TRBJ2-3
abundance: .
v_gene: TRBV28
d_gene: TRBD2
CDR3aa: CASWGLAGGQTDTQYF
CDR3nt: TGTGCCAGCTGGGGACTAGCGGGGGGGCAGACAGATACGCAGTATTTT

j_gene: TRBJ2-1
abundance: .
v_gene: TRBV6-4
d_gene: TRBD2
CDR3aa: CARRTSGVNEQFF
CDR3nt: TGTGCCAGGCGGACTAGCGGCGTTAATGAGCAGTTCTTC

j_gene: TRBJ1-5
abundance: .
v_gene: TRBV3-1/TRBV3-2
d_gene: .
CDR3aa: CASSQDTGGQPQHF
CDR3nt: TGTGCCAGCAGCCAAGACACAGGCGGTCAGCCCCAGCATTTT

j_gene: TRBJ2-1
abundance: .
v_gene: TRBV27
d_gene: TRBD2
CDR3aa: CASSFLAGGLEQFF
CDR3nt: TGTGCCAGCAGTTTTCTAGCGGGAGGGTTGGAGCAGTTCTTC

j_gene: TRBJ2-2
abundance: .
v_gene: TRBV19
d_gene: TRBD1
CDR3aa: CASTSTGGTGELFF
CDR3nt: TGTGCCAGTACTTCGACAGGGGGCACCGGGGAGCTGTTTTTT

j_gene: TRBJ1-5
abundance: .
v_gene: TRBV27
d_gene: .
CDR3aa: CASSFLEDRNQPQHF
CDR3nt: TGTGCCAGCAGTTTTCTAGAAGATCGGAATCAGCCCCAGCATTTT

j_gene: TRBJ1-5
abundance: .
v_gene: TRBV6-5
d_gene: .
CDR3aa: CASSPGWANQPQHF
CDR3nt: TGTGCCAGCAGTCCCGGCTGGGCGAATCAGCCCCAGCATTTT